This T cell receptor beta chain was obtained from a study of OX40 agonist ivuxolimab in advanced cancers. Findings of the study overall: In the expanded peripheral T cells, antigen specificity was never determined. CD8+ T cells averaged more expanded clones than CD4+.

This CDR3 is 14 amino acids long. Germline CDR1 is MGHRA and CDR2 is YSYEKL. V lost 4 bases to trimming and J lost 7 bases; unmatched junction nucleotides: 4. To note about this clone: Its antigen remains unknown.

The repertoire was sequenced with immunoSEQ multiplex PCR; TCRdb's copy has only in-frame clones and lacks some. The sample carries approximately 50,000 clones, around 85% recorded once. The TCR originated in an adult with an advanced solid tumor such as melanoma, head and neck, liver or kidney cancer. The chain links TRBV4-1 to TRBJ1-5, with TRBD1 matching 10 bases. The source material was CD4+ or CD8+ T cells sorted from blood, sampled in a trial of the OX40 agonist ivuxolimab. The CDR3: CASSPGQGSQPQHF. Here the CDR3 DNA reads TGCGCCAGCAGCCCGGGACAGGGGAGCCAGCCCCAGCATTTT.